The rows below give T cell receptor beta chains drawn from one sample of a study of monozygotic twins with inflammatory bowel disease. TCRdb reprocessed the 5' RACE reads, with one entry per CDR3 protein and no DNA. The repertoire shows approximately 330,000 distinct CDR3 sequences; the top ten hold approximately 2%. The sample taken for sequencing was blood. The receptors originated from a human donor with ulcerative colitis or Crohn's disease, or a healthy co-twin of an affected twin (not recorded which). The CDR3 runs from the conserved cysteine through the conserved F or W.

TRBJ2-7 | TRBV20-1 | CSAKDPRIYEQYF
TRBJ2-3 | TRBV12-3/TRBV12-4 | CASSPSSGGRGDTQYF
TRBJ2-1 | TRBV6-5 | CASSYSSGQGAHEQFF
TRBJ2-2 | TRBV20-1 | CSARAQGNTGELFF
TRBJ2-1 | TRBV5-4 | CASSLDRTINEQFF
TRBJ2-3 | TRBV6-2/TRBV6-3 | CASRKGQDTDTQYF
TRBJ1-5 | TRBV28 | CASGTDSNQPQHF
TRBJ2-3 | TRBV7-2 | CASSARLAGQLGVQYF
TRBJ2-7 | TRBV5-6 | CASSQLTVSYEQYF
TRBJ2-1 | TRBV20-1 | CSARHGGSFDEQFF
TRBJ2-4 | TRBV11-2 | CASSTLAGVGSKNIQYF
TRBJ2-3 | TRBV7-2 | CASSLRDTAAWGGTQYF
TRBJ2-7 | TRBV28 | CASSLWGEGQGNPYEQYF
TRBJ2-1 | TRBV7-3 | CASSPRGLAGTNEQFF
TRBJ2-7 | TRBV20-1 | CSAQGTGPDEQYF
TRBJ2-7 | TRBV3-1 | CASSQTGTFSYEQYF
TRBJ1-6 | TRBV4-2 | CASSRDLRQGIGGDSPLHF
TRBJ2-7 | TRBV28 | CASSFPGDQYF
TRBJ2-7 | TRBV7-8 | CASSLGGTGQRNEQYF
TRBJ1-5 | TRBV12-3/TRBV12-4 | CASSPWSGPDQPQHF
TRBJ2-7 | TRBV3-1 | CASSPPRGGRYEQYF
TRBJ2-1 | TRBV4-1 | CASSQLAGVRNEQFF
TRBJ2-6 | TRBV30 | CAWSVQGWSWGSGANVLTF
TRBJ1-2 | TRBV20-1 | CSALTGGVYGYTF
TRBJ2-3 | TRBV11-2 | CASSGGTGEDTQYF
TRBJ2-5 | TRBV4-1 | CASSQVWGGGVETQYF
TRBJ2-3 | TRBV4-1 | CASSPQLAGGRSGTDTQYF
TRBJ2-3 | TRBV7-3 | CASSSQLISMADTQYF
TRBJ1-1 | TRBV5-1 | CASRPSDSLNTEAFF
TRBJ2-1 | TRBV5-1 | CASSRGGTGAYNEQFF
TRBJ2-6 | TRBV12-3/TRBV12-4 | CASSSGQGDSGANVLTF
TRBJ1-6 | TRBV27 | CASSHRLGSPLHF
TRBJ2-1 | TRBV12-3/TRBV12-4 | CASSFRSGVSYNEQFF
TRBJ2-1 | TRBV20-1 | CSASFRGKSGNEQFF
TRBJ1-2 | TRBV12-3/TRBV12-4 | CASSPRGRNYGYTF
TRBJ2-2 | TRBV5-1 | CASSFRSGSNTGELFF
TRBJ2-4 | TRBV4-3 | CASSQGDSFKNIQYF
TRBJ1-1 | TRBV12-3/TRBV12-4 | CASSSRRRNTEAFF
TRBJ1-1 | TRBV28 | CASSLAPSAFF
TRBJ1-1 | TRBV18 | CASSPVASWVAEAFF
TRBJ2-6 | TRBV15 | CATSLTPGDSNVLTF
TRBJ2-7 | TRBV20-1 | CSADTGQEPYEQYF
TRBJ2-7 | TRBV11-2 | CASSLSGAGYEQYF
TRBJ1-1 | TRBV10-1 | CASSEGLGEVAFF
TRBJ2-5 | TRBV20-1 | CSAPEWETQYF